The entry below describes one TCR beta chain. Its antigen is not identified. The data originate from a study of OX40 agonist ivuxolimab in advanced cancers. Germline V CDR1 and CDR2: MNHNY, SVGAGI (reference sequence). The CDR3 totals 13 residues. Trimming removed 7 bases from V and 9 bases from J, with 18 bases in between. Study results and caveats: Clonal expansion from baseline to week 6 occurred in both CD4+ and CD8+ T cells.

This table comes from immunoSEQ multiplex PCR, and its TCRdb copy is limited to in-frame clones, with some not included. This table holds roughly 23,000 clones, almost 85% found once. This specimen consisted of CD4+ or CD8+ T cells sorted from blood, obtained in a trial of the OX40 agonist ivuxolimab. This rearrangement joins TRBV6-6 to TRBJ1-2, with D maybe TRBD1 (5 bases). This receptor was identified in an adult with an advanced solid tumor such as melanoma, head and neck, liver or kidney cancer. For the CDR3, the DNA is TGTGCCAGCACGGAGGGGATCGGGTTTAGCTACACCTTC. Protein sequence: CASTEGIGFSYTF.